The rows below give T cell receptor beta chains drawn from one sample of a study of CD8 T cells in ankylosing spondylitis. Via MiXCR, TCRdb re-called the 5' RACE reads, giving one row per CDR3 protein. The repertoire holds 150,000 or so distinct CDR3 sequences, with 9.8% as singletons. Sequences were obtained from blood, either unsorted or a sorted T cell fraction (not recorded which). The receptors here all came from a female donor with ankylosing spondylitis or in good health (not recorded which). Both conserved end residues are part of each CDR3. The order of the fields is D gene, J gene, V gene, clone size, CDR3 protein, CDR3 DNA. A D gene is named only where the DNA matches it firmly. Size tells how often a clone was seen (once, few, many) or the class of an expanded clone, and some rows leave it out.

TRBD1 | TRBJ2-7 | TRBV12-5 | few | CASGFEVDGTGVSYEQYF | TGTGCTAGTGGTTTCGAGGTAGACGGGACAGGAGTTTCCTACGAGCAGTACTTC
TRBD1 | TRBJ2-7 | TRBV7-9 | many | CASSLAPGWTGNDEQYF | TGTGCCAGCAGCTTAGCCCCTGGGTGGACAGGGAACGACGAGCAGTACTTC
TRBD1 | TRBJ2-7 | TRBV6-1 | NA | CASTAGGLFEQYF | TGTGCCAGCACCGCAGGGGGCTTATTCGAGCAGTACTTC
NA | TRBJ1-3 | TRBV4-1 | NA | CASSQAKISGNTIYF | TGCGCCAGCAGCCAAGCCAAGATCTCTGGAAACACCATATATTTT
NA | TRBJ2-3 | TRBV4-3 | few | CASSQGQSLTDTQYF | TGCGCCAGCAGCCAAGGACAGAGCCTGACAGATACGCAGTATTTT
TRBD1 | TRBJ2-7 | TRBV5-8 | NA | CASSSQKDRPYPHEQYF | TGTGCCAGCAGCTCACAGAAGGACAGGCCTTATCCCCACGAGCAGTACTTC
NA | TRBJ2-1 | TRBV7-9 | few | CASSSGIARHNEQFF | TGTGCCAGCAGCTCCGGGATAGCGAGGCACAATGAGCAGTTCTTC
NA | TRBJ1-1 | TRBV29-1 | few | CSCLGGGNTEAFF | TGCAGCTGCCTAGGAGGAGGGAACACTGAAGCTTTCTTT
TRBD2 | TRBJ2-1 | TRBV11-1 | few | CASSNRRSGRMVDSYNEQFF | TGTGCCAGCAGCAACCGACGTAGCGGGAGGATGGTAGACTCCTACAATGAGCAGTTCTTC
TRBD1 | TRBJ1-6 | TRBV12-3/TRBV12-4 | NA | CASSLGGGNSPLHF | TGTGCCAGCAGTTTAGGAGGGGGCAATTCACCCCTCCACTTT
NA | TRBJ2-7 | TRBV9 | few | CASSGGQTYEQYF | TGTGCCAGCAGCGGCGGACAGACCTACGAGCAGTACTTC
NA | TRBJ2-2 | TRBV10-3 | few | CAISGWREGTGELFF | TGTGCCATCAGTGGGTGGCGGGAAGGCACCGGGGAGCTGTTTTTT
NA | TRBJ1-2 | TRBV6-5 | many | CASSYSGGLVYGYTF | TGTGCCAGCAGTTACTCGGGGGGATTAGTGTATGGCTACACCTTC
NA | TRBJ2-5 | TRBV12-3/TRBV12-4 | few | CASSLREMKPAQETQYF | TGTGCCAGCAGTTTGCGGGAAATGAAACCGGCCCAAGAGACCCAGTACTTC
NA | TRBJ1-1 | TRBV6-2/TRBV6-3 | few | CASSITLTGGTEAFF | TGTGCCAGCAGCATCACCCTCACAGGAGGGACTGAAGCTTTCTTT
NA | TRBJ2-5 | TRBV20-1 | NA | CSASMLGWETQYF | TGCAGTGCTAGCATGCTGGGTTGGGAGACCCAGTACTTC
NA | TRBJ1-1 | TRBV7-9 | few | CASGGGNTEAFF | TGTGCCAGTGGGGGGGGGAACACTGAAGCTTTCTTT
NA | TRBJ2-1 | TRBV20-1 | few | CSARGVFSNEQFF | TGCAGTGCTAGGGGGGTCTTTAGCAATGAGCAGTTCTTC
NA | TRBJ1-5 | TRBV4-2 | many | CASSQRDYSNQPQHF | TGTGCCAGCAGCCAACGGGACTATAGCAATCAGCCCCAGCATTTT
TRBD2 | TRBJ2-1 | TRBV3-1 | many | CASQQTPGLASSEQFF | TGTGCCAGCCAACAAACCCCGGGACTAGCGTCCAGTGAGCAGTTCTTC